A selection of T cell receptor beta chains follows, all from one sample in a study of CXCR3-negative and CXCR3-positive naive CD8 T cells. TCRdb reprocessed the 5' RACE reads, keeping one entry per CDR3 protein, no DNA. The table lists about 43,000 distinct CDR3 sequences. Specimen: memory CD8+ T cells from blood. All receptors derive from a human donor in good health. Some clones in this sample may be carry-over from other donors' samples. The CDR3 runs from the conserved cysteine through the conserved F or W. The order of the fields is CDR3 protein, J gene, V gene.

cdr3_aa: CASSSMGQGIHEQYF; j_call: TRBJ2-7; v_call: TRBV7-6
cdr3_aa: CSAKKTGYYEQYF; j_call: TRBJ2-7; v_call: TRBV20-1
cdr3_aa: CSAANSGSSYNEQFF; j_call: TRBJ2-1; v_call: TRBV20-1
cdr3_aa: CSARSRAISYEQYF; j_call: TRBJ2-7; v_call: TRBV20-1
cdr3_aa: CASSLYGATEAFF; j_call: TRBJ1-1; v_call: TRBV11-1
cdr3_aa: CASGPEVIRHNEQFF; j_call: TRBJ2-1; v_call: TRBV7-2
cdr3_aa: CASSLMGGTSLTEQFF; j_call: TRBJ2-1; v_call: TRBV7-3
cdr3_aa: CASSRDRVGNTEAFF; j_call: TRBJ1-1; v_call: TRBV7-9
cdr3_aa: CSGKLAGETQYF; j_call: TRBJ2-5; v_call: TRBV20-1
cdr3_aa: CASSVPVNTEAFF; j_call: TRBJ1-1; v_call: TRBV9
cdr3_aa: CASTSNREAFF; j_call: TRBJ1-1; v_call: TRBV12-3/TRBV12-4
cdr3_aa: CAIRLSGSSYEQYF; j_call: TRBJ2-7; v_call: TRBV10-3
cdr3_aa: CSAYRTSGGDYNEQFF; j_call: TRBJ2-1; v_call: TRBV20-1
cdr3_aa: CASSLSPSDRSYEQYF; j_call: TRBJ2-7; v_call: TRBV5-1
cdr3_aa: CATSRDRQGGTDTQYF; j_call: TRBJ2-3; v_call: TRBV15
cdr3_aa: CASSRISGYNEQFF; j_call: TRBJ2-1; v_call: TRBV6-5
cdr3_aa: CASSLEVGYNEQFF; j_call: TRBJ2-1; v_call: TRBV7-6
cdr3_aa: CASSPQGLDGAFF; j_call: TRBJ1-1; v_call: TRBV6-2/TRBV6-3
cdr3_aa: CASSFLRGGNEQFF; j_call: TRBJ2-1; v_call: TRBV7-2
cdr3_aa: CASSFLGNTIYF; j_call: TRBJ1-3; v_call: TRBV7-9
cdr3_aa: CASSSGEELFF; j_call: TRBJ2-2; v_call: TRBV7-3
cdr3_aa: CASAGGGAYNEQFF; j_call: TRBJ2-1; v_call: TRBV28
cdr3_aa: CASNPRGAYNEQFF; j_call: TRBJ2-1; v_call: TRBV6-2/TRBV6-3
cdr3_aa: CASNTGLEAFF; j_call: TRBJ1-1; v_call: TRBV19